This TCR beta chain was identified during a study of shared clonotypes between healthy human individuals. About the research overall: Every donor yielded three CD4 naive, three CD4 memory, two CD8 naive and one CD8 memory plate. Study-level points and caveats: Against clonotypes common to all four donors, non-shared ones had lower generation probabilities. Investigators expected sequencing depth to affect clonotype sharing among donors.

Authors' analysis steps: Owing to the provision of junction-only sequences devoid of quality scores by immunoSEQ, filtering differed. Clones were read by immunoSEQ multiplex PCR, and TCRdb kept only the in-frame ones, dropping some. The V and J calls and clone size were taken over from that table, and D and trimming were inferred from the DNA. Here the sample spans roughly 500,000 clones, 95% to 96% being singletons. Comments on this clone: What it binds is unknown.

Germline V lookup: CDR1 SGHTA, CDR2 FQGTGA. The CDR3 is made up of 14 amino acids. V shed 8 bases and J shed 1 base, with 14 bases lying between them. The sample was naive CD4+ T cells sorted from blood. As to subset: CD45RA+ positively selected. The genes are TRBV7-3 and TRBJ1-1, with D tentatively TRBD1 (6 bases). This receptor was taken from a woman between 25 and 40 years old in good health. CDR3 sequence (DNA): TGTGCCAGCGCCTCGGGACATTCGAACACTGAAGCTTTCTTT. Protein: CASASGHSNTEAFF.